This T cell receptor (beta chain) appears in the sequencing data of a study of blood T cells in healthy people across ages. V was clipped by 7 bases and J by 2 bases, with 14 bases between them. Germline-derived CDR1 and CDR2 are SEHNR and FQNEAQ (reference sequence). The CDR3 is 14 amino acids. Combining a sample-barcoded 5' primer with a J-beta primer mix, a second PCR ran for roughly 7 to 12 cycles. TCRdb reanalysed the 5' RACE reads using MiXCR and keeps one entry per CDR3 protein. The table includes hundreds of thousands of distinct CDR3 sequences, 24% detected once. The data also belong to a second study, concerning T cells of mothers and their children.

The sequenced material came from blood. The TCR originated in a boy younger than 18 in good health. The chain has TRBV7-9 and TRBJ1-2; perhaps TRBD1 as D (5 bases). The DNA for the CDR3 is TGTGCCAGCACCAGAGCCAGGGTAAACTATGGCTACACCTTC. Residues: CASTRARVNYGYTF.